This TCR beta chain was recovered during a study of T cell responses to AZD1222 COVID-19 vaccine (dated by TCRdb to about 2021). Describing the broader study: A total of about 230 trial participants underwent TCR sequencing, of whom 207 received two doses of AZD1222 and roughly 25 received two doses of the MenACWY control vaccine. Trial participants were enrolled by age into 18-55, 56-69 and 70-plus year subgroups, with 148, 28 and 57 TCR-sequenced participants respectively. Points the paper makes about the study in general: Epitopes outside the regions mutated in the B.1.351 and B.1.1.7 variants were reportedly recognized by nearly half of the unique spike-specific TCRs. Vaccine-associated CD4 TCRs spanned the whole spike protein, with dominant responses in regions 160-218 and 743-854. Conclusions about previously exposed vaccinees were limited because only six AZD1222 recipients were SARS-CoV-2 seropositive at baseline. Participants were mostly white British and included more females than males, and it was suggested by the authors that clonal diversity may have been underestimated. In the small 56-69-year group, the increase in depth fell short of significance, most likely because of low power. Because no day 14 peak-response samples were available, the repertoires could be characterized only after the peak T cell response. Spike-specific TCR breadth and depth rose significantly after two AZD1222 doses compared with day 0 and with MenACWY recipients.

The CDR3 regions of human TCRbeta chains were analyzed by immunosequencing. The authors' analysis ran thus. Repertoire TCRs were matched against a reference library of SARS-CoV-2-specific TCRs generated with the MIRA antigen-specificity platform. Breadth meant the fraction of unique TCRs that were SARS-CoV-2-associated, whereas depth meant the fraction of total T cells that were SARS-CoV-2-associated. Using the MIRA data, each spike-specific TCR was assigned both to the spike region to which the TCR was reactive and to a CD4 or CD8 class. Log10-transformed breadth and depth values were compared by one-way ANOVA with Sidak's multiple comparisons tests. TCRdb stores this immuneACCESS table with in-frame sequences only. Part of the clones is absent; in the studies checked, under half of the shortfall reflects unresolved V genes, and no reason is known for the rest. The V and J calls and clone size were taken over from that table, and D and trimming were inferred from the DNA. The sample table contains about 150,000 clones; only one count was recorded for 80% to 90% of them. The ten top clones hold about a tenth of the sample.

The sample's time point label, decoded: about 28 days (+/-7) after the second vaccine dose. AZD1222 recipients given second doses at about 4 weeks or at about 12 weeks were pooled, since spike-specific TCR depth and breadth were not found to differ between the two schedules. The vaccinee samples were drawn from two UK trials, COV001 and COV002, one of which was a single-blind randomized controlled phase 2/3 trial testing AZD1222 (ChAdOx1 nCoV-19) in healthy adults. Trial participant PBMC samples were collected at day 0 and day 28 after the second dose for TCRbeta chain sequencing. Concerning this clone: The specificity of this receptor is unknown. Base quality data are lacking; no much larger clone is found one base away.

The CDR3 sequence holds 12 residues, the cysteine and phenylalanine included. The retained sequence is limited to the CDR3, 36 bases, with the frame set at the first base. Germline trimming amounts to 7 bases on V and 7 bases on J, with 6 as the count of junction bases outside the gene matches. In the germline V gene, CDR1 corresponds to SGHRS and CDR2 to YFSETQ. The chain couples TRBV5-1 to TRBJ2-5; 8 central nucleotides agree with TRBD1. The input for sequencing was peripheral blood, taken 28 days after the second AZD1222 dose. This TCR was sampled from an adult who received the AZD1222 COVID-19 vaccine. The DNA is TGCGCCAGCCGGACAGGGTCGGGGACCCAGTACTTC. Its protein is CASRTGSGTQYF.